This passage covers 24 T cell receptor beta chains from one sample sequenced in a study of blood T cell repertoires in COVID-19. The table came from immunoSEQ multiplex PCR; TCRdb's copy has only in-frame clones and leaves some out. The sample shows some 290,000 clones, about 88% of them seen only once. Material: peripheral blood. These TCRs come from a woman in her 30s with COVID-19, enrolled during active disease.

The V and J genes are TRBV4-1 and TRBJ2-1, with 8 bases lining up with TRBD2. Germline values: CDR1 MGHRA, CDR2 YSYEKL. V shed 4 bases, J shed 8 bases, and the junction held 10 bases outside the gene matches. CDR3 length: 15 amino acids. For the CDR3, the DNA is TGCGCCAGCAGCCCTGGACCAAGCGGGAGCGATGAGCAGTTCTTC. This sequence encodes CASSPGPSGSDEQFF.

This sequence joins TRBV11-2 and TRBJ2-3, with 8 bases fitting TRBD1. Germline loops: CDR1 SGHAT, CDR2 FQNNGV. J gave up 4 bases and V 6 bases, and 9 bases lay outside the gene matches. CDR3 length: 15 amino acids. The DNA of the CDR3 is TGTGCCAGCAGTCGACAGGGGAGGTGGGCAGATACGCAGTATTTT. Its translation: CASSRQGRWADTQYF.

The chain couples TRBV20-1 to TRBJ2-7; tentative D call: TRBD2 (6 bases). This CDR3 has 13 residues. Trimming pared 3 bases from V and 4 bases from J, leaving 13 bases between. The germline V gene has CDR1 DFQATT and CDR2 SNEGSKA (reference sequence). The CDR3 region has the DNA TGCAGTGCTAGTCCCGGGAGTGGGTACGAGCAGTACTTC. Translation: CSASPGSGYEQYF.

This rearrangement joins TRBV24-1 to TRBJ2-3; the D is unclear. This CDR3 is built from 15 residues. V was cut by 4 bases and J by 1 base, with 11 bases left in between. Germline-derived CDR1 and CDR2 are KGHDR and SFDVKD. CDR3 loop: CATSDSSLGTDTQYF. The CDR3 DNA follows: TGTGCCACCAGTGACTCCTCTTTAGGCACAGATACGCAGTATTTT.

The sample holds one count of this clone. In nucleotides, the CDR3 is TGCGCCAGCAGCCAAGAGCGATTAGCGGGAAACGAGCAGTACTTC. It codes for CASSQERLAGNEQYF. This rearrangement joins TRBV4-1 to TRBJ2-7, with 8 bases fitting TRBD2. The CDR3 covers 15 residues. V shed 0 bases, J shed 5 bases, and the junction held 6 bases outside the gene matches. Germline V gives CDR1 MGHRA, CDR2 YSYEKL.

This clone was observed a few times. The chain combines TRBV3-1 (or the pseudogene TRBV3-2) with TRBJ2-7, with 9 bases matching TRBD2. CDR3 length equals 15 residues. Trimming took 1 base from V and 4 from J; bases not matched to a gene: 5. Germline CDR1 LGHDT, CDR2 YNNKEL (reference sequence). The CDR3 sequence: CASSQGLAARYEQYF. As DNA, the CDR3 is TGTGCCAGCAGCCAAGGACTAGCGGCAAGATACGAGCAGTACTTC.

V usage is TRBV28 and J usage is TRBJ2-5, with TRBD1 matching over 7 bases. The CDR3 extends over 15 amino acids. CDR1 and CDR2 from the germline V gene are MDHEN and SYDVKM. V lost 1 base to trimming and J lost 4 bases; unmatched junction nucleotides: 6. The CDR3: CASSLYRGGGETQYF. The CDR3 bases are TGTGCCAGCAGTTTATACAGGGGTGGTGGAGAGACCCAGTACTTC.

For this clone: A junction boundary mismatches the germline segment, possibly from a read error. CDR3 nucleotides: TGTGCCAGCACCGTAGGGTACAGGGCGTCAGAGACCCAGTACTTC. Amino acids: CASTVGYRASETQYF. V is TRBV9 and J is TRBJ2-5; D is possibly TRBD1 (6 bases). Per germline, CDR1 SGDLS and CDR2 YYNGEE. This CDR3 is 15 amino acids long.

The chain carries TRBV24-1 and TRBJ1-2, with a possible D match to TRBD1 (6 bases). The V end lost 6 bases, the J end lost 3 bases, and 16 bases lay between the germline ends. The CDR3 has 15 amino acids. Germline V gene lookup returns CDR1 KGHDR and CDR2 SFDVKD. The CDR3 spells CATSPSGQTHYGYTF. DNA of the CDR3: TGTGCCACCAGTCCTTCTGGACAGACGCACTATGGCTACACCTTC.

Only one count was recorded for this clone. V and J are TRBV6-5 and TRBJ1-4; 7 bases match TRBD1. Trimming took 6 bases from V and 8 from J; bases not matched to a gene: 9. Germline V gene lookup returns CDR1 MNHEY and CDR2 SVGAGI. The CDR3 consists of 14 residues. The CDR3, as DNA: TGTGCCAGCAGAAACCGGGACAGTGGCGAAAAACTGTTTTTT. This translates into CASRNRDSGEKLFF.

The rearrangement joins TRBV20-1 to TRBJ2-7; possible D gene TRBD1, 6 bases. The V end lost 3 bases, the J end lost 2 bases, and 14 bases lay between the germline ends. The CDR3 has 14 residues. CDR1 DFQATT and CDR2 SNEGSKA come from the germline V gene (reference sequence). In DNA, the CDR3 is TGCAGTGCTAGTTTGACAGGCCTCCCCTACGAGCAGTACTTC. This translates into CSASLTGLPYEQYF.

The V gene is TRBV5-1, the J gene TRBJ2-7; D perhaps matches TRBD1 (6 bases). Germline-derived CDR1 and CDR2 are SGHRS and YFSETQ. The CDR3 spans 15 residues. The ends were cut back, 5 bases at V and 4 bases at J, with 19 bases in the middle. The CDR3 spells CASRATGIANYEQYF. Written as DNA, the CDR3 is TGCGCCAGCAGGGCGACAGGCATCGCGAATTACGAGCAGTACTTC.

The chain links TRBV2 to TRBJ1-2; D is undetermined. CDR1 SNHLY and CDR2 FYNNEI come from the germline V gene. Trimming removed 5 bases at V and 4 bases at J, with 5 bases between. CDR3 size: 11 residues. CDR3 sequence reads: CASSWAYGYTF. The CDR3 DNA reads TGTGCCAGCAGTTGGGCCTATGGCTACACCTTC.

This clone showed up just once. This sequence joins TRBV19 and TRBJ2-5, with D perhaps TRBD2 (5 bases). The CDR3 is 15 residues long. Trimming took off 1 base at V and 4 bases at J, with 13 bases between the two ends. Germline assignment: CDR1 LNHDA and CDR2 SQIVND (reference sequence). CDR3 in amino acids: CASSIGGARVETQYF. The CDR3 nucleotides read TGTGCCAGTAGTATAGGTGGAGCGCGGGTAGAGACCCAGTACTTC.

The chain combines TRBV9 with TRBJ2-7; perhaps TRBD1 as D (5 bases). V dropped 0 bases and J dropped 5 bases, with 12 bases sitting between them. This CDR3 contains 14 residues. Germline CDR1 reads SGDLS; CDR2 reads YYNGEE. The CDR3 loop reads CASSVDQGWHEQYF. The CDR3 DNA sequence: TGTGCCAGCAGCGTAGACCAGGGATGGCACGAGCAGTACTTC.

The chain joins TRBV28 to TRBJ1-5; D gene ambiguous. CDR1 is MDHEN, CDR2 SYDVKM, per germline. V lost 6 bases and J lost 1, with 7 bases in between. CDR3 length equals 13 residues. The CDR3 nucleotides read TGTGCCAGCAGCCCCGGGAGCAATCAGCCCCAGCATTTT. This sequence encodes CASSPGSNQPQHF. Filled out from reference TRBV28 and TRBJ1-5, the complete variable domain reads DVKVTQSSRYLVKRTGEKVFLECVQDMDHENMFWYRQDPGLGLRLIYFSYDVKMKEKGDIPEGYSVSREKKERFSLILESASTNQTSMYLCASSPGSNQPQHFGDGTRLSIL.

V and J are TRBV30 and TRBJ1-3; D ambiguous. The CDR3 sequence is 13 residues long. The germline V gene encodes CDR1 GTSNPN and CDR2 SVGIG (reference sequence). V shed 0 bases and J shed 6 bases, with 9 bases lying between them. CDR3 sequence reads: CAWSVFRENTIYF. CDR3 nucleotide sequence: TGTGCCTGGAGTGTATTCCGGGAAAACACCATATATTTT.

The chain couples TRBV6-5 to TRBJ1-2, with TRBD1 identical over 8 bases. Germline CDR1 and CDR2: MNHEY and SVGAGI. Trimming took 7 bases from V and 8 from J; bases not matched to a gene: 9. The CDR3 has 13 residues. Here the CDR3 reads CASIQGQGWGYTF. Written as DNA, the CDR3 is TGTGCCAGCATTCAAGGACAGGGTTGGGGCTACACCTTC.

In regard to this clone: An end of the junction differs from the germline gene, which may be a read error. The CDR3 protein is CASSVGAGWRTLSHEQYF. The CDR3 nucleotides read TGTGCCAGCAGCGTAGGTGCGGGGTGGAGGACCCTCTCCCACGAGCAGTACTTC. This chain links TRBV9 with TRBJ2-7, with TRBD2 as a possible D gene (6 bases). Germline assignment: CDR1 SGDLS and CDR2 YYNGEE. CDR3 size: 18 residues.

The chain uses TRBV7-9 and TRBJ1-1; possible D gene TRBD1, 5 bases. The CDR3 runs 13 residues. Per germline, CDR1 SEHNR and CDR2 FQNEAQ (reference sequence). Trimming took off 8 bases at V and 2 bases at J, with 12 bases between the two ends. The chain's CDR3 is CASATTGNTEAFF. The CDR3 DNA follows: TGTGCCAGCGCGACCACAGGAAACACTGAAGCTTTCTTT.

V usage is TRBV5-4 and J usage is TRBJ2-7; 9 bases are a match to TRBD2. CDR3 length equals 15 residues. Per the germline V gene, CDR1 is SGHNT and CDR2 is YYREEE (reference sequence). After removal of 0 bases from V and 7 bases from J, the junction contained 8 bases not matched to a gene. The DNA of the CDR3 is TGTGCCAGCAGCTTGGTGTCTAGCGGGATGAGAGAGCAGTACTTC. Protein sequence: CASSLVSSGMREQYF.

The chain combines TRBV29-1 with TRBJ1-2; 8 nucleotides match TRBD1. The trim removed 4 bases at V and 7 bases at J, leaving 5 bases unmatched. CDR3 length: 12 amino acids. CDR1 SQVTM and CDR2 ANQGSEA come from the germline V gene. The CDR3 here is CSVVGQDSGYTF. The CDR3 DNA follows: TGCAGCGTTGTGGGACAGGATTCTGGCTACACCTTC.

The chain combines TRBV6-5 with TRBJ1-3; TRBD1 is a possible D gene (6 bases). The CDR3 is made up of 15 amino acids. Deletions cut 6 bases from V and 4 bases from J, with 16 bases between. Per the germline V gene, CDR1 is MNHEY and CDR2 is SVGAGI. CDR3 sequence: CASRARQAGGNTIYF. CDR3 sequence (DNA): TGTGCCAGCAGGGCTAGACAGGCCGGGGGAAACACCATATATTTT.

V is TRBV19 and J is TRBJ2-7; D is uncertain. Trimming pared 4 bases from V and 7 bases from J, leaving 17 bases between. The CDR3 sequence is 14 residues long. The germline gives CDR1 LNHDA, CDR2 SQIVND (reference sequence). The CDR3 DNA is TGTGCCAGTAGTACAGCGCCTCTGGAGAGGGAGCAGTACTTC. It codes for CASSTAPLEREQYF. Full variable domain (rest looked up from reference TRBV19 and TRBJ2-7): DGGITQSPKYLFRKEGQNVTLSCEQNLNHDAMYWYRQDPGQGLRLIYYSQIVNDFQKGDIAEGYSVSREKKESFPLTVTSAQKNPTAFYLCASSTAPLEREQYFGPGTRLTVT.